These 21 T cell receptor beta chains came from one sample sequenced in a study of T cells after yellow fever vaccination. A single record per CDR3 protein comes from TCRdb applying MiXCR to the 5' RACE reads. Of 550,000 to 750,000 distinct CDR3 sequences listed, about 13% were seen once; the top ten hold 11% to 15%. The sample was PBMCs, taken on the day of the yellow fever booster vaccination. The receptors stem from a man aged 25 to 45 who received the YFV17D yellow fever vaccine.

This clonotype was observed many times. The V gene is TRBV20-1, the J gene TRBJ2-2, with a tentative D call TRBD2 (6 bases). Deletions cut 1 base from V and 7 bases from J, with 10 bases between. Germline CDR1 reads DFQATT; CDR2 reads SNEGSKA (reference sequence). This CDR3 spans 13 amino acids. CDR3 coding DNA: TGCAGTGCTAGAGGCGGGATGGGCGGGGAGCTGTTTTTT. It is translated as CSARGGMGGELFF.

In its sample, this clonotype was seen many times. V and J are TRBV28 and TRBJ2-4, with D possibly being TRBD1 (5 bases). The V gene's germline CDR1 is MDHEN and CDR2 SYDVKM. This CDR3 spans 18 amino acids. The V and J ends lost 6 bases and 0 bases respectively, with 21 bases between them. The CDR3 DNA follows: TGTGCCAGCAGCCTGGGGCCAGCCGGTATTCTAGCCAAAAACATTCAGTACTTC. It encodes CASSLGPAGILAKNIQYF.

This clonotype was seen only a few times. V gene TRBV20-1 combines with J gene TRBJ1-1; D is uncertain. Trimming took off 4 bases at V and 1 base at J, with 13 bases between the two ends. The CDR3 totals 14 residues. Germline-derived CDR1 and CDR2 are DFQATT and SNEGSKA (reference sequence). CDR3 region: CSATPFNTNTEAFF. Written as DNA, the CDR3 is TGCAGTGCTACCCCCTTCAACACGAACACTGAAGCTTTCTTT.

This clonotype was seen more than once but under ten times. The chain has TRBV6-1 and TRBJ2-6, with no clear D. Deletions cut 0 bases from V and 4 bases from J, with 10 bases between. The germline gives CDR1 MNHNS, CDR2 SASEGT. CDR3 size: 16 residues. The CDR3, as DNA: TGTGCCAGCAGTGAAGCGAGGCGTCCCGGGGCCAACGTCCTGACTTTC. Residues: CASSEARRPGANVLTF.

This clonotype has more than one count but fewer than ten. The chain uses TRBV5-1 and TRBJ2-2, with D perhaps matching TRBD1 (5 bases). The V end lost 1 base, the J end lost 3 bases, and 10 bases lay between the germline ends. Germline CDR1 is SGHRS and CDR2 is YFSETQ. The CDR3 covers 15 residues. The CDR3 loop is CASSLRLGDTGELFF. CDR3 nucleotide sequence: TGCGCCAGCAGCTTGAGGCTAGGGGACACCGGGGAGCTGTTTTTT.

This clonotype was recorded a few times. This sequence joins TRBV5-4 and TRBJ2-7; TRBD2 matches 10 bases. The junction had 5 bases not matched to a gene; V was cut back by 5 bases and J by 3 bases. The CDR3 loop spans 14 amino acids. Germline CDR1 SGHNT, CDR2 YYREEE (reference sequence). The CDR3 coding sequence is TGTGCCAGCAGGGCCGGGACTAGCGACTACGAGCAGTACTTC. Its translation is CASRAGTSDYEQYF.

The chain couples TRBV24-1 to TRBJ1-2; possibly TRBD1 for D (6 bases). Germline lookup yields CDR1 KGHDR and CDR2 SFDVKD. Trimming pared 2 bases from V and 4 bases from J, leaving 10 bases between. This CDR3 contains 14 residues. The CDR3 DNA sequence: TGTGCCACCAGTGATTCCGGACAGTCCTATGGCTACACCTTC. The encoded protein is CATSDSGQSYGYTF.

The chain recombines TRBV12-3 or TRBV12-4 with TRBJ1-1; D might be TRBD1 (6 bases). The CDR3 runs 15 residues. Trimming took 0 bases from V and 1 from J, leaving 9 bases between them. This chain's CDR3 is CASSLAAGANTEAFF. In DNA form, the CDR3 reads TGTGCCAGCAGTTTAGCGGCAGGGGCGAACACTGAAGCTTTCTTT.

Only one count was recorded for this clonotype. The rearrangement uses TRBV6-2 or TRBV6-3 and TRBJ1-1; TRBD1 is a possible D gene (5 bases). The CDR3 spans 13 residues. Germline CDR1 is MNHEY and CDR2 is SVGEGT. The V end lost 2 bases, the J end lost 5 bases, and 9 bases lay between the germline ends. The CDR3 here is CASSYVRATEAFF. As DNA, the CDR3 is TGTGCCAGCAGTTACGTCAGGGCGACTGAAGCTTTCTTT.

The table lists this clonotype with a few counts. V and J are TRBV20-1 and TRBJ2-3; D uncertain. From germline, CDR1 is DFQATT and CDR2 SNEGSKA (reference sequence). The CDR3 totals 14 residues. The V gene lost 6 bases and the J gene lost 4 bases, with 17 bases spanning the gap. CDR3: CSASSSLNADTQYF. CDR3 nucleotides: TGCAGTGCCTCCTCTAGTCTAAACGCAGATACGCAGTATTTT.

The CDR3 here is CASSTYPQQIQNTEAFF. CDR3 DNA: TGTGCCAGCAGCACTTACCCACAACAGATTCAGAACACTGAAGCTTTCTTT. The rearrangement uses TRBV7-9 and TRBJ1-1, with no clear D. Germline values: CDR1 SEHNR, CDR2 FQNEAQ (reference sequence). V was shortened by 5 bases and J by 1 base, with 20 bases between the two germline ends. The CDR3 is 17 residues long.

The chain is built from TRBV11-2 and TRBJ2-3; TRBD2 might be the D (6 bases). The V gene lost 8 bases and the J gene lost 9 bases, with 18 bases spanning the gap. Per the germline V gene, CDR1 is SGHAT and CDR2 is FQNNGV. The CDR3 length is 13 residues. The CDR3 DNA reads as TGTGCCAGCGCGGCTAGCGTTGATGGGACGCAGTATTTT. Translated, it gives CASAASVDGTQYF.

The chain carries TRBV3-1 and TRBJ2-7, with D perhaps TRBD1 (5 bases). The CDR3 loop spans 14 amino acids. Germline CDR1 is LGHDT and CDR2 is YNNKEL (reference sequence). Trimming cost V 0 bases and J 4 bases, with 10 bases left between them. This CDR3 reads CASSQDLQGYEQYF. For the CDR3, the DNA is TGTGCCAGCAGCCAAGATTTGCAGGGTTACGAGCAGTACTTC.

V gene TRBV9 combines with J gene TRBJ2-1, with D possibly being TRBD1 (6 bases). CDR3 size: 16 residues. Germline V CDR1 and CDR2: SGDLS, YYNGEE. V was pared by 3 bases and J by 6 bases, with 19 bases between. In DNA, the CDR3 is TGTGCCAGCAGCGGGGACACGGGACCCTCAGCCAATGAGCAGTTCTTC. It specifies CASSGDTGPSANEQFF.

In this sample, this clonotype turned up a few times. CDR3 DNA: TGTGCCAGCAGTCCAGGGGGCGGGAGTCAAGAGACCCAGTACTTC. Residues: CASSPGGGSQETQYF. This chain uses TRBV27 with TRBJ2-5, with D perhaps TRBD1 (8 bases). Trimming took off 5 bases at V and 2 bases at J, with 15 bases between the two ends. This CDR3 is 15 amino acids long. The germline V gene has CDR1 MNHEY and CDR2 SMNVEV (reference sequence).

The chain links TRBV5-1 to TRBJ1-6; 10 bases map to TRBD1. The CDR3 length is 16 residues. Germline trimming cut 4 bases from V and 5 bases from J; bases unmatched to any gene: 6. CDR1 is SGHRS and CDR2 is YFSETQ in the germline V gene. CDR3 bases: TGCGCCAGCAGCCCCTACGGGACAGGGGATAATTCACCCCTCCACTTT. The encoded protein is CASSPYGTGDNSPLHF.

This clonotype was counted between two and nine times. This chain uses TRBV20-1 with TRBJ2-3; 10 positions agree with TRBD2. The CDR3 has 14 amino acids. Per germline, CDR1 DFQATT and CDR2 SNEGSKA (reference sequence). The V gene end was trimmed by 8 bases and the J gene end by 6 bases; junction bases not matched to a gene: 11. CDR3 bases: TGCAGTTTCAGCCTAGCGGGAGATCCGGATACGCAGTATTTT. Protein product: CSFSLAGDPDTQYF.

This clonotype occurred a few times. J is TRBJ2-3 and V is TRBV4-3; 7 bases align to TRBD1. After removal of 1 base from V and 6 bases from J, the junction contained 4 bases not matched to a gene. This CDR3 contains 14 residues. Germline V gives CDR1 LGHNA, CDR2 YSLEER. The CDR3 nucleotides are TGCGCCAGCAGCCAAGGGGGACAGAGGGATACGCAGTATTTT. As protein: CASSQGGQRDTQYF.

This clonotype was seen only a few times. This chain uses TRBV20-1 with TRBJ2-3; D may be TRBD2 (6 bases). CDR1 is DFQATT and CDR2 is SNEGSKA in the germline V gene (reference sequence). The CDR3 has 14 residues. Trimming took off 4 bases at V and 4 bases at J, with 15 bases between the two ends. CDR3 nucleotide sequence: TGCAGTGCTAATTGGAGGGGACCATCAGATACGCAGTATTTT. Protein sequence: CSANWRGPSDTQYF.

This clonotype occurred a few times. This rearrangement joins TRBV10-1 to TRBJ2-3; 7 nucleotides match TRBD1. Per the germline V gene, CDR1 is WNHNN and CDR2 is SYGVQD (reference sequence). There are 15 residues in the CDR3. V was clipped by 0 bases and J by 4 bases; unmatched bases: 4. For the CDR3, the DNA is TGCGCCAGCAGTGAGTCGAGACAGGGCCCAGATACGCAGTATTTT. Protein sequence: CASSESRQGPDTQYF.

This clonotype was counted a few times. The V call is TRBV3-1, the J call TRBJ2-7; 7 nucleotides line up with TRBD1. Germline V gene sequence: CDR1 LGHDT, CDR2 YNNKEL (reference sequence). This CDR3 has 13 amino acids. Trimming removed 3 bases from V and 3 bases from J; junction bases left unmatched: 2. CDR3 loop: CASSQGQYYEQYF. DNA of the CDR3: TGTGCCAGCAGCCAGGGACAGTACTACGAGCAGTACTTC.